This T cell receptor (beta chain) was sequenced in a study of blood T cells in healthy people across ages. This clonotype has only a few counts. Its cognate antigen is unknown. Germline V lookup: CDR1 SEHNR, CDR2 FQNEAQ (reference sequence). The CDR3 extends over 15 amino acids. The ends were cut back, 6 bases at V and 6 bases at J, with 17 bases in the middle. Every sample had a minimum of 6 million PBMCs isolated. Total RNA was extracted at no less than 5.5 micrograms per sample. PCR was performed a second time for about 6 to 12 cycles using a sample-barcoded 5' primer and a J-beta primer mix. CDR3-containing paired-end reads numbered at least 2.5 million in each sample. TCRdb redid the calling of the 5' RACE reads with MiXCR, one entry per CDR3 protein. The sample records 910,000 or so distinct CDR3 sequences, approximately 50% being singletons. Points from the study as a whole: Naive and antigen-experienced cells were not separated, limiting conclusive comparison.

The chain recombines TRBV7-9 with TRBJ1-4, with a weak D call TRBD1 (5 bases). This sequence was found in a woman aged 60 to 75 in good health. The sample was blood. The CDR3 DNA sequence: TGTGCCAGCAGTTATTCCGGGACCGGGGATGAAAAACTGTTTTTT. Its protein is CASSYSGTGDEKLFF.